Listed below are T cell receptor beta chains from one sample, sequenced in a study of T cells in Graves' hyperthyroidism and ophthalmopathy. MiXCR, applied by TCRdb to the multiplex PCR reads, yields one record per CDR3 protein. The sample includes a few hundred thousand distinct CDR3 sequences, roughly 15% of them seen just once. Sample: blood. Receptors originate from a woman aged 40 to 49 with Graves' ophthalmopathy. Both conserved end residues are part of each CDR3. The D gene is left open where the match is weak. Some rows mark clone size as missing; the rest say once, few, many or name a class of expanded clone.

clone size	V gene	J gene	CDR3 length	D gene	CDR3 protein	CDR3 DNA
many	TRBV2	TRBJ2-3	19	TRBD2	CASRTSRTSGTKSTDTQYF	TGTGCCAGCAGGACTTCTAGGACTAGCGGGACCAAAAGCACAGATACGCAGTATTTT
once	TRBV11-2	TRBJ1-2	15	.	CASSLDWGVLHGYTF	TGTGCCAGCAGCTTAGATTGGGGCGTCCTACATGGCTACACCTTC
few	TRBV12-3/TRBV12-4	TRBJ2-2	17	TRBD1	CASSFRGQGFGTGELFF	TGTGCCAGCAGTTTTCGGGGACAGGGTTTCGGCACCGGGGAGCTGTTTTTT
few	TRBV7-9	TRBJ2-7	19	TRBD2	CASSYQGLAGGKVSYEQYF	TGTGCCAGCAGCTACCAAGGACTAGCGGGAGGCAAAGTCTCCTACGAGCAGTACTTC
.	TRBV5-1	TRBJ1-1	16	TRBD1	CASSLGQGSLNTEAFF	TGCGCCAGCAGCCTTGGACAGGGTAGTTTGAACACTGAAGCTTTCTTT
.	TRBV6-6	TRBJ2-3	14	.	CASSYNRDIDTQYF	TGTGCCAGCAGTTACAACCGGGACATAGATACGCAGTATTTT
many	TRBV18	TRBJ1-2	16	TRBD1	CASSPAVPGTGGGYTF	TGTGCCAGCTCACCTGCTGTCCCGGGGACAGGGGGCGGCTACACCTTC
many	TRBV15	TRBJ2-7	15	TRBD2	CATSPRTSGGNEQYF	TGTGCCACCTCCCCGCGCACTAGCGGTGGGAACGAGCAGTACTTC
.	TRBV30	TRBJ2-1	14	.	CAWSVGPKLNEQFF	TGTGCCTGGAGTGTGGGACCTAAACTCAATGAGCAGTTCTTC
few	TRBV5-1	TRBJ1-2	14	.	CASSLVAGFYGYTF	TGCGCCAGCAGCTTGGTCGCGGGTTTTTATGGCTACACCTTC
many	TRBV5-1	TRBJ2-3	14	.	CASVDKSSTDTQYF	TGCGCCAGCGTGGACAAAAGTAGCACAGATACGCAGTATTTT
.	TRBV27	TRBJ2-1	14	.	CASSFAPVWYEQFF	TGTGCCAGCAGTTTCGCACCTGTTTGGTATGAGCAGTTCTTC
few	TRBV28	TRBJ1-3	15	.	CASSLIGIGGNTIYF	TGTGCCAGCAGTTTGATTGGGATCGGTGGAAACACCATATATTTT
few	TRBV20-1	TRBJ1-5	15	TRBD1	CSARGGQGKGQPQHF	TGCAGTGCTAGGGGGGGACAGGGGAAGGGTCAGCCCCAGCATTTT
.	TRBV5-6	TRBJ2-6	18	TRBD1	CASSLGRGRDTGANVLTF	TGTGCCAGCAGCTTGGGCAGGGGGCGTGATACTGGGGCCAACGTCCTGACTTTC
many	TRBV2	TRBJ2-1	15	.	CASSSSRDSYNEQFF	TGTGCCAGCAGTTCTTCCCGGGACTCCTACAATGAGCAGTTCTTC
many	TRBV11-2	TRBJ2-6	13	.	CASSFSGANVLTF	TGTGCCAGCAGCTTTTCTGGGGCCAACGTCCTGACTTTC
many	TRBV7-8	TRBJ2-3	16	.	CASSFVVGVNTDTQYF	TGTGCCAGCAGCTTTGTAGTGGGGGTCAACACAGATACGCAGTATTTT
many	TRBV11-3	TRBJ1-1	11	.	CASSRGDEAFF	TGTGCCAGCAGCCGAGGAGATGAAGCTTTCTTT
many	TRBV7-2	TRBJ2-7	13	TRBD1	CASSFYRGREQYF	TGTGCCAGCAGCTTCTACAGGGGGCGGGAGCAGTACTTC
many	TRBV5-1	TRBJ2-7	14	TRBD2	CASSTGTSGYEQYF	TGCGCCAGCAGCACCGGGACTAGCGGGTACGAGCAGTACTTC
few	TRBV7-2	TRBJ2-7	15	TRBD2	CASSLGPAGSYEQYF	TGTGCCAGCAGCTTAGGGCCAGCGGGGTCCTACGAGCAGTACTTC
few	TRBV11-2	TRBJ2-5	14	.	CASSYLGDTETQYF	TGTGCCAGCAGTTACCTCGGCGACACAGAGACCCAGTACTTC
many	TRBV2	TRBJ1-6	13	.	CASSDLMGSPLHF	TGTGCCAGCAGTGACCTTATGGGGTCACCCCTCCACTTT
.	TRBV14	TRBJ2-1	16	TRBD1	CASSPPGTGRFNEQFF	TGTGCCAGCAGCCCCCCCGGGACAGGGCGCTTCAATGAGCAGTTCTTC
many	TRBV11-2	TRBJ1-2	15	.	CASSLETRGGYGYTF	TGTGCCAGCAGCTTAGAGACCCGGGGGGGCTATGGCTACACCTTC
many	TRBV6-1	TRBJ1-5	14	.	CASSETGTNQPQHF	TGTGCCAGCAGTGAAACAGGGACCAATCAGCCCCAGCATTTT
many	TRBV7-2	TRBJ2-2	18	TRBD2	CASSSELAGGINTGELFF	TGTGCCAGCAGCTCCGAACTAGCGGGGGGTATAAACACCGGGGAGCTGTTTTTT
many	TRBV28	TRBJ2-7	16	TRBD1	CASSRTWTGTTYEQYF	TGTGCCAGCAGTCGGACCTGGACAGGGACAACGTACGAGCAGTACTTC
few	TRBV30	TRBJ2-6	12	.	CAWRKAAALLTF	TGTGCCTGGAGGAAGGCAGCTGCCCTCCTGACTTTC
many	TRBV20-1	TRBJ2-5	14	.	CSASERLGRETQYF	TGCAGTGCTTCAGAAAGACTAGGTCGAGAGACCCAGTACTTC
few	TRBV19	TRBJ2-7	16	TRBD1	CASSTRGTGDLREQYF	TGTGCCAGTAGTACCCGGGGGACAGGGGATCTGAGGGAGCAGTACTTC
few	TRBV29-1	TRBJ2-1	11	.	CSVSGEDEQFF	TGCAGCGTCTCAGGAGAAGATGAGCAGTTCTTC
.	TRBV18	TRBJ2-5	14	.	CASTPSRQEETQYF	TGTGCCAGCACCCCATCCAGACAGGAAGAGACCCAGTACTTC
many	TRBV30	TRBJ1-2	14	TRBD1	CASPILTGLSGYTF	TGTGCCTCCCCTATCCTGACAGGGCTAAGTGGCTACACCTTC
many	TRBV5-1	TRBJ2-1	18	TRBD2	CASSLTSGGLSSYNEQFF	TGCGCCAGCAGCTTGACTAGCGGGGGCCTCAGCTCCTACAATGAGCAGTTCTTC
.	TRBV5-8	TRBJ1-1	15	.	CASHDRRGWNTEAFF	TGTGCCAGCCACGACAGGAGAGGGTGGAACACTGAAGCTTTCTTT
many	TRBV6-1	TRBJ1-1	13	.	CASSMGMNTEAFF	TGTGCCAGCAGTATGGGTATGAACACTGAAGCTTTCTTT
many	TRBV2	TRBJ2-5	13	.	CASSGQKGETQYF	TGTGCCAGCAGTGGACAGAAGGGAGAGACCCAGTACTTC
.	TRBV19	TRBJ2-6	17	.	CASSIDLRVAGANVLTF	TGTGCCAGTAGTATAGATCTTCGGGTGGCTGGGGCCAACGTCCTGACTTTC
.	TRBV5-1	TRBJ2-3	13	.	CASSTSNTDTQYF	TGCGCCAGCAGCACCTCCAATACAGATACGCAGTATTTT